One sample yielded the 22 T cell receptor beta chains listed below, sequenced in a study of vaccination effects on CD4 cells after COVID-19. The data were produced by immunoSEQ multiplex PCR, yet TCRdb's version contains in-frame clones alone and is incomplete. The data hold over 25,000 clones, with over 75% observed a single time. No antigen has been identified for these receptors. With the ViraFEST assay, the study expanded antigen-specific CD4+ T cells using viral peptide pools, then sequenced them. Following an approximately 11-day culture, CD4+ T cells were purified. Subjects were given two BNT162b2 or mRNA-1273 vaccine doses. This specimen consisted of CD4+ T cells from PBMCs cultured with SARS-CoV-2 spike peptides, obtained after COVID-19 vaccination. The receptors were sampled from a human donor who received a COVID-19 vaccine. Some clones in this sample may be carry-over from other donors' samples.

This clone occurred a few times. The V and J genes are TRBV7-3 and TRBJ2-3; TRBD2 matches at 8 bases. The V and J ends lost 0 bases and 1 base, in that order; junction bases with no gene match: 0. The CDR3 is 15 residues long. Germline CDR1 reads SGHTA; CDR2 reads FQGTGA. This CDR3 is CASSLTSGGTDTQYF. The DNA of the CDR3 is TGTGCCAGCAGCTTAACTAGCGGGGGCACAGATACGCAGTATTTT.

The V call is TRBV6-6, the J call TRBJ2-7; TRBD2 matches 9 bases. The CDR3 spans 13 residues. Trimming at V came to 6 bases and at J to 6 bases, leaving 6 bases not matched to a gene. CDR1 and CDR2 from the germline V gene are MNHNY and SVGAGI (reference sequence). Here the CDR3 DNA reads TGTGCCAGCAGAATGGGTAGCGGGGGCGAGCAGTACGTC. Its translation is CASRMGSGGEQYV.

In its sample, this clone is medium-sized. The V gene is TRBV3-1 (or the pseudogene TRBV3-2), the J gene TRBJ1-6; the match to TRBD1 covers 9 bases. Germline CDR1 reads LGHDT; CDR2 reads YNNKEL (reference sequence). This CDR3 contains 19 residues. The trim removed 1 base at V and 1 base at J, leaving 8 bases unmatched. CDR3 sequence reads: CASSQAGTGLLSYNSPLHF. For the CDR3, the DNA is TGTGCCAGCAGCCAAGCAGGGACAGGGCTCTTGTCCTATAATTCACCCCTCCACTTT.

The V call is TRBV7-2, the J call TRBJ2-5; D is possibly TRBD1 (7 bases). Deletions cut 5 bases from V and 3 bases from J, with 16 bases between. The CDR3 contains 15 residues. Per the germline V gene, CDR1 is SGHTA and CDR2 is FQGNSA. The CDR3: CASSIRQGGEETQYF. The CDR3 DNA follows: TGTGCCAGCAGCATCCGACAGGGAGGTGAAGAGACCCAGTACTTC.

This clone showed up just a few times. The V gene is TRBV27, the J gene TRBJ2-1; a weak D match, TRBD2 (5 bases). Looked up from germline, CDR1 is MNHEY and CDR2 is SMNVEV (reference sequence). The CDR3 is made up of 15 amino acids. V lost 8 bases and J 0 bases, leaving 14 bases between the germline ends. CDR3 region: CASSHPGSSYNEQFF. The CDR3 DNA reads TGTGCCAGCTCCCATCCGGGGAGCTCCTACAATGAGCAGTTCTTC.

This chain joins TRBV27 and TRBJ2-6; D may be TRBD2 (5 bases). Germline values: CDR1 MNHEY, CDR2 SMNVEV (reference sequence). The CDR3 covers 15 residues. Trimming took 6 bases from V and 4 from J, leaving 13 bases between them. In nucleotides, the CDR3 is TGTGCCAGCAGCTCGGGGTCCGCCGGGGCCAACGTCCTGACTTTC. It specifies CASSSGSAGANVLTF.

The CDR3 nucleotides are TGTGCCAGCAGCTTACTTGCGGGGGTGCAAGAGACCCAGTACTTC. Translating it yields CASSLLAGVQETQYF. The genes are TRBV7-3 and TRBJ2-5, with 7 bases that match TRBD2. This CDR3 spans 15 amino acids. Germline V gene lookup returns CDR1 SGHTA and CDR2 FQGTGA. J was trimmed by 2 bases and V by 2 bases; bases with no gene match: 5. The full variable domain, completed using reference TRBV7-3 and TRBJ2-5, is GAGVSQTPSNKVTEKGKYVELRCDPISGHTALYWYRQSLGQGPEFLIYFQGTGAADDSGLPNDRFFAVRPEGSVSTLKIQRTERGDSAVYLCASSLLAGVQETQYFGPGTRLLVL.

The sample holds one count of this clone. The chain carries TRBV6-1 and TRBJ2-2; 9 positions match TRBD1. Per germline, CDR1 MNHNS and CDR2 SASEGT. The CDR3 length is 19 residues. Trimming at V came to 2 bases and at J to 1 base, leaving 11 bases not matched to a gene. CDR3 protein: CASSEKGGGTGRNTGELFF. DNA for the CDR3: TGTGCCAGCAGTGAAAAAGGGGGAGGGACAGGGAGGAACACCGGGGAGCTGTTTTTT.

The gene calls are TRBV18 and TRBJ2-1; D may be TRBD1 (5 bases). The CDR3 loop spans 14 amino acids. The ends were cut back, 0 bases at V and 7 bases at J, with 10 bases in the middle. Looked up from germline, CDR1 is KGHSH and CDR2 is LQKENI. DNA for the CDR3: TGTGCCAGCTCACCACCGTACAGGACGAATGAGCAGTTCTTC. Its translation is CASSPPYRTNEQFF.

The chain has TRBV15 and TRBJ1-1; D not certain. Germline CDR1 is LNHNV and CDR2 is YYDKDF (reference sequence). With 0 bases removed from V and 13 bases from J, the gap between germline ends came to 15 bases. The CDR3 length is 13 residues. CDR3 sequence (DNA): TGTGCCACCAGCAGAGATCCGGCCCCTCGGGTTTTCTTT. Its translation is CATSRDPAPRVFF.

This chain uses TRBV18 with TRBJ1-4; 9 bases line up with TRBD1. Germline V gene sequence: CDR1 KGHSH, CDR2 LQKENI. The ends lost 5 bases at V and 7 bases at J; junction bases unmatched: 8. The CDR3 runs 15 residues. The CDR3 loop reads CASSFQTGGSEKLFF. The DNA for the CDR3 is TGTGCCAGCTCATTCCAGACAGGGGGGAGTGAAAAACTGTTTTTT.

Here the CDR3 reads CASSPRPDTGELFF. As DNA, the CDR3 is TGTGCCAGCAGCCCCCGACCTGACACCGGGGAGCTGTTTTTT. The chain combines TRBV7-9 with TRBJ2-2; D gene uncertain. This CDR3 has 14 amino acids. Trimming pared 5 bases from V and 3 bases from J, leaving 10 bases between. Germline values: CDR1 SEHNR, CDR2 FQNEAQ (reference sequence).

This chain links TRBV10-1 with TRBJ2-2, with D possibly being TRBD2 (6 bases). The V gene's germline CDR1 is WNHNN and CDR2 SYGVQD (reference sequence). V was pared by 6 bases and J by 1 base, with 12 bases between. CDR3 size: 15 residues. The CDR3 DNA is TGCGCCAGCAGCCCCACGGGACTGAACACCGGGGAGCTGTTTTTT. Translated: CASSPTGLNTGELFF.

CDR3 sequence (DNA): TGTGCCAGCAGCAAACGGACAGCCAACACTGAAGCTTTCTTT. Protein: CASSKRTANTEAFF. The chain is built from TRBV2 and TRBJ1-1; D possibly corresponds to TRBD1 (6 bases). CDR3 length equals 14 residues. Trimming pared 6 bases from V and 2 bases from J, leaving 13 bases between. The V gene's germline CDR1 is SNHLY and CDR2 FYNNEI.

The V and J genes are TRBV7-2 and TRBJ2-2; 8 bases are a match to TRBD1. This CDR3 is built from 15 residues. Germline V gene sequence: CDR1 SGHTA, CDR2 FQGNSA. V shed 5 bases, J shed 6 bases, and the junction held 8 bases outside the gene matches. The CDR3 reads CASSPARTGPGELFF. The CDR3 nucleotides read TGTGCCAGCAGCCCGGCTCGGACAGGGCCCGGGGAGCTGTTTTTT.

This clone appeared a single time. The chain uses TRBV7-2 and TRBJ2-3, with D unresolved. Germline lookup yields CDR1 SGHTA and CDR2 FQGNSA. Trimming shortened V by 4 bases and J by 0 bases, and 8 bases separated the two germline ends. The CDR3 extends over 14 amino acids. The CDR3 DNA is TGTGCCAGCAGCTCCACAACTAGCACAGATACGCAGTATTTT. It codes for CASSSTTSTDTQYF.

The chain recombines TRBV30 with TRBJ1-2; 7 bases agree with TRBD1. Per germline, CDR1 GTSNPN and CDR2 SVGIG (reference sequence). The CDR3 spans 15 residues. V was clipped by 4 bases and J by 2 bases; unmatched bases: 10. The CDR3 sequence is CAWTITGVGNYGYTF. CDR3 DNA: TGTGCCTGGACCATCACAGGGGTAGGGAACTATGGCTACACCTTC.

CDR3 DNA sequence: TGTGCCAGCAGTGAAAAATGGGGCACTGAAGCTTTCTTT. It specifies CASSEKWGTEAFF. The genes are TRBV6-4 and TRBJ1-1; unclear D gene. V was cut by 3 bases and J by 4 bases, with 9 bases left in between. This CDR3 comprises 13 residues. Germline V gives CDR1 MRHNA, CDR2 SNTAGT.

This clone was seen only a few times. In DNA form, the CDR3 reads TGTGCCAGCAGCTTCGCGGGGCAGACCGGGGAGCTGTTTTTT. Translation: CASSFAGQTGELFF. The rearrangement links TRBV7-2 to TRBJ2-2; weak D call: TRBD2 (6 bases). The CDR3 has 14 amino acids. V was shortened by 3 bases and J by 5 bases, with 10 bases between the two germline ends. The germline V gene encodes CDR1 SGHTA and CDR2 FQGNSA.

The chain links TRBV6-6 to TRBJ2-7; a possible D gene is TRBD1 (5 bases). This CDR3 spans 14 amino acids. Looked up from germline, CDR1 is MNHNY and CDR2 is SVGAGI (reference sequence). V lost 0 bases and J lost 2, with 8 bases in between. The CDR3 reads CASSYSRQTYEQYV. The CDR3 coding sequence is TGTGCCAGCAGTTACTCGAGACAGACCTACGAGCAGTACGTC.

The chain carries TRBV24-1 and TRBJ1-5; D is uncertain. V was trimmed by 3 bases and J by 8 bases, leaving 13 bases between them. This CDR3 spans 14 amino acids. The germline V gene encodes CDR1 KGHDR and CDR2 SFDVKD. CDR3: CATSDGQVKEPQHF. The CDR3 bases are TGTGCCACCAGTGATGGTCAGGTAAAGGAGCCCCAGCATTTT.

DNA for the CDR3: TGCGCCAGCAGAGTCTTGAGCTCCTACAATGAGCAGTTCTTC. As protein: CASRVLSSYNEQFF. The rearrangement links TRBV5-1 to TRBJ2-1; D remains unclear. The V end was cut by 5 bases, the J end by 0 bases, with 9 bases between. This CDR3 is built from 14 residues. Germline V gives CDR1 SGHRS, CDR2 YFSETQ.